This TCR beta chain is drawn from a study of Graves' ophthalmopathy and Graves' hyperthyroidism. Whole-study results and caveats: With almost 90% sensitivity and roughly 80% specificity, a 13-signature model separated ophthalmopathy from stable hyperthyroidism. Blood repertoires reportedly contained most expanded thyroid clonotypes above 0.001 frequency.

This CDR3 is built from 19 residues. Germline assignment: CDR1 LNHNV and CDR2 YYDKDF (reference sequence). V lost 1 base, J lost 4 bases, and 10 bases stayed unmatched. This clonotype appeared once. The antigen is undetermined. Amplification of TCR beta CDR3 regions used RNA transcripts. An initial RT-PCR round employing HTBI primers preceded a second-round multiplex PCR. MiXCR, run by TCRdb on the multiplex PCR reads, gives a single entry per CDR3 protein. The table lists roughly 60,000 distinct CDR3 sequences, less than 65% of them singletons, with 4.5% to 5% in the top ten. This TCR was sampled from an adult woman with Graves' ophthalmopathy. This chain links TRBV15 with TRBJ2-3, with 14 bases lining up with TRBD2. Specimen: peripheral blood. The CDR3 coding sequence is TGTGCCACCAGCAGAGCTCTTGGGACTAGCGGGAGAGGTGCAGATACGCAGTATTTT. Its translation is CATSRALGTSGRGADTQYF.